The source of this TCR beta chain is a study of blood T cell repertoires in COVID-19. Study details: COVID-19 samples from acute and convalescent phases originated in the United States, Italy and Spain.

The length of the CDR3 is 14 residues. The germline V gene has CDR1 LNHDA and CDR2 SQIVND (reference sequence). Trimming took 3 bases from V and 5 from J, leaving 13 bases between them. Methods used by the authors: For nucleated cells, counts were estimated from reference gene primer amplification. Clones were read by immunoSEQ multiplex PCR, and TCRdb kept only the in-frame ones, dropping some. V, J and clone size were drawn from that table, and D and trimming were deduced from the DNA. The top ten hold 1% to 1.5% of the sample, which has approximately 400,000 clones, 89% seen once. The sequence was obtained from a man aged 40-55 years with acute or convalescent COVID-19. The sample comprised peripheral blood. The chain combines TRBV19 with TRBJ1-2; weak D call: TRBD1 (5 bases). The CDR3 sequence: CASSIGRARYGYTF. CDR3 nucleotides: TGTGCCAGTAGTATCGGCAGGGCGCGGTATGGCTACACCTTC.